This is a list of T cell receptor beta chains from one sample in a study of blood T cell repertoires in COVID-19. Profiled with immunoSEQ multiplex PCR; TCRdb holds only in-frame clones, not every one. The table has more than 250,000 clones, approximately 90% seen once. The material sequenced was PBMCs or T cells enriched from blood (not recorded which). All receptors derive from a woman aged 18-29 years who had recovered from COVID-19. Each CDR3 is given with its conserved first and last residue. The order of the fields is V gene, J gene, CDR3 length, CDR3 protein.

v_gene: TRBV5-1; j_gene: TRBJ1-5; len: 15; CDR3aa: CASSLGDSNNQPQHF
v_gene: TRBV27; j_gene: TRBJ1-6; len: 14; CDR3aa: CASSLAGPGSPLHF
v_gene: TRBV30; j_gene: TRBJ2-7; len: 12; CDR3aa: CACRDRGSEQYF
v_gene: TRBV3-1/TRBV3-2; j_gene: TRBJ1-4; len: 17; CDR3aa: CASSQAKRTAGAEKLFF
v_gene: TRBV7-2; j_gene: TRBJ2-2; len: 13; CDR3aa: CASSPTVTGELFF
v_gene: TRBV9; j_gene: TRBJ1-6; len: 15; CDR3aa: CASSVGQGLNSPLHF
v_gene: TRBV5-1; j_gene: TRBJ2-7; len: 15; CDR3aa: CASSLGSREENEQYF
v_gene: TRBV12-3/TRBV12-4; j_gene: TRBJ1-2; len: 13; CDR3aa: CASSFQGNYGYTF
v_gene: TRBV2; j_gene: TRBJ1-5; len: 13; CDR3aa: CASKGESNQPQHF
v_gene: TRBV7-2; j_gene: TRBJ1-1; len: 13; CDR3aa: CASTRQFNTEAFF
v_gene: TRBV5-6; j_gene: TRBJ2-5; len: 16; CDR3aa: CASSLAQGQGLETQYF
v_gene: TRBV6-1; j_gene: TRBJ1-5; len: 14; CDR3aa: CASSEYRGLQPQHF
v_gene: TRBV9; j_gene: TRBJ2-3; len: 14; CDR3aa: CASTASGFTDTQYF
v_gene: TRBV7-8; j_gene: TRBJ2-1; len: 16; CDR3aa: CASSLVRAGRRYEQFF
v_gene: TRBV27; j_gene: TRBJ2-5; len: 15; CDR3aa: CASSLSGQGRETQYF
v_gene: TRBV3-1/TRBV3-2; j_gene: TRBJ2-1; len: 17; CDR3aa: CASSQLSTGGIYNEQFF
v_gene: TRBV27; j_gene: TRBJ1-1; len: 13; CDR3aa: CASRTGVGTEAFF
v_gene: TRBV2; j_gene: TRBJ2-3; len: 15; CDR3aa: CASSGGQSSTDTQYF
v_gene: TRBV9; j_gene: TRBJ1-1; len: 14; CDR3aa: CASSRTGDQTEAFF
v_gene: TRBV14; j_gene: TRBJ2-4; len: 15; CDR3aa: CASSIAGGGKNIQYF
v_gene: TRBV7-2; j_gene: TRBJ1-2; len: 16; CDR3aa: CASSLLRTGGARGYTF
v_gene: TRBV5-8; j_gene: TRBJ1-4; len: 14; CDR3aa: CASSTRDSNEKLFF
v_gene: TRBV30; j_gene: TRBJ2-7; len: 13; CDR3aa: CAWSEQGDDEQYF
v_gene: TRBV28; j_gene: TRBJ2-1; len: 14; CDR3aa: CASSSLAGDNEQFF
v_gene: TRBV2; j_gene: TRBJ1-3; len: 13; CDR3aa: CASRADSGNTIYF
v_gene: TRBV7-6; j_gene: TRBJ2-2; len: 15; CDR3aa: CASSPGTGAHGELFF
v_gene: TRBV9; j_gene: TRBJ2-1; len: 12; CDR3aa: CASSVLENEQFF